The 7 T cell receptor beta chains in this list originate from one sample, sequenced in a study of T cells in Graves' hyperthyroidism and ophthalmopathy. Amplification targeted TCR beta CDR3 regions from RNA transcripts. RT-PCR in the first round (using the HTBI primer set) targeted the TCR CDR3. A single record per CDR3 protein comes from TCRdb applying MiXCR to the multiplex PCR reads. Here the sample spans 240,000 or so distinct CDR3 sequences, 16% being singletons. The sequenced material came from blood. All receptors derive from a woman aged 18-29 years with Graves' ophthalmopathy.

This clonotype was found many times. V usage is TRBV27 and J usage is TRBJ1-6; D uncertain. Germline lookup yields CDR1 MNHEY and CDR2 SMNVEV (reference sequence). This CDR3 has 14 amino acids. Deletions cut 6 bases from V and 5 bases from J, with 11 bases between. The CDR3 DNA follows: TGTGCCAGCAGACCGCAGAGGGATAATTCACCCCTCCACTTT. As protein: CASRPQRDNSPLHF.

At least ten counts were recorded for this clonotype. The chain carries TRBV2 and TRBJ2-1, with 10 nucleotides matching TRBD2. The junction had 5 bases not matched to a gene; V was cut back by 4 bases and J by 5 bases. Germline V gene lookup returns CDR1 SNHLY and CDR2 FYNNEI. The CDR3 length is 15 residues. The CDR3 DNA sequence: TGTGCCAGCAGTGTGGTAGCGGGAGGAGACAATGAGCAGTTCTTC. This translates into CASSVVAGGDNEQFF.

This clonotype has at least ten counts. The chain employs TRBV19 and TRBJ2-2; D assignment may be TRBD1 or TRBD2 (5 bases each). The CDR3 has 15 amino acids. V gave up 7 bases and J gave up 5 bases, with 17 bases separating them. Per germline, CDR1 LNHDA and CDR2 SQIVND (reference sequence). In DNA form, the CDR3 reads TGTGCCAGTAAAATACTGGGACCAACGACCGGGGAGCTGTTTTTT. It is translated as CASKILGPTTGELFF. Full variable domain (missing parts from reference TRBV19 and TRBJ2-2): DGGITQSPKYLFRKEGQNVTLSCEQNLNHDAMYWYRQDPGQGLRLIYYSQIVNDFQKGDIAEGYSVSREKKESFPLTVTSAQKNPTAFYLCASKILGPTTGELFFGEGSRLTVL.

The chain couples TRBV2 to TRBJ1-5; the match to TRBD1 covers 9 bases. Germline CDR1 and CDR2: SNHLY and FYNNEI. The CDR3 sequence is 15 residues long. Germline trimming cut 6 bases from V and 7 bases from J; bases unmatched to any gene: 10. The CDR3 is CASRALGQGQQPQHF. The CDR3 DNA is TGTGCCAGCAGGGCCCTCGGACAGGGGCAACAGCCCCAGCATTTT. The full variable domain, rest sourced from reference TRBV2 and TRBJ1-5, is EPEVTQTPSHQVTQMGQEVILRCVPISNHLYFYWYRQILGQKVEFLVSFYNNEISEKSEIFDDQFSVERPDGSNFTLKIRSTKLEDSAMYFCASRALGQGQQPQHFGDGTRLSIL.

This clonotype was recorded many times. The chain has TRBV3-1 and TRBJ2-1; 13 nucleotides line up with TRBD2. V shed 0 bases, J shed 9 bases, and the junction held 8 bases outside the gene matches. CDR1 and CDR2 (germline): LGHDT, YNNKEL (reference sequence). This CDR3 contains 17 residues. CDR3 amino acids: CASSQDRGRLAGGEQFF. CDR3 DNA: TGTGCCAGCAGCCAAGATCGCGGGAGACTAGCGGGGGGTGAGCAGTTCTTC.

This clonotype was detected ten times or more. V and J are TRBV7-2 and TRBJ1-5; a possible D gene is TRBD1 (5 bases). The CDR3 sequence is 15 residues long. The V end was cut by 5 bases, the J end by 2 bases, with 13 bases between. CDR1 is SGHTA and CDR2 is FQGNSA in the germline V gene. The CDR3 spells CASSPWGFGNQPQHF. CDR3 in DNA: TGTGCCAGCAGCCCCTGGGGGTTCGGCAATCAGCCCCAGCATTTT. Supplemented by reference TRBV7-2 and TRBJ1-5, the full variable domain reads GAGVSQSPSNKVTEKGKDVELRCDPISGHTALYWYRQSLGQGLEFLIYFQGNSAPDKSGLPSDRFSAERTGGSVSTLTIQRTQQEDSAVYLCASSPWGFGNQPQHFGDGTRLSIL.

In its sample, this clonotype was seen many times. V and J are TRBV5-1 and TRBJ2-3, with D unclear. Per the germline V gene, CDR1 is SGHRS and CDR2 is YFSETQ. V was pared by 6 bases and J by 5 bases, with 13 bases between. CDR3 length: 13 amino acids. As DNA, the CDR3 is TGCGCCAGCAAACTGCCCTCCGTAGATACGCAGTATTTT. Its protein is CASKLPSVDTQYF.